Sequencing of this T cell receptor beta chain was carried out in a study of cytomegalovirus exposure and HLA in healthy donors. Across the whole study: Around 83% of 398 genotyped donors fell in the Caucasian-associated ancestry cluster. Study-level findings and limits: Later on, an analysis showed TCR association rates differing by HLA locus, with DRB1 the most and HLA-C the fewest. Across donors, presence/absence analyses took sequencing depth to be roughly uniform.

PCR employed 60 Vbeta and 13 Jbeta primers. Method: immunoSEQ multiplex PCR; TCRdb's copy keeps in-frame clones and lacks some. The data show over 150,000 clones, more than 65% seen once. A note on this clone: Its specificity is not known.

Germline values: CDR1 MNHEY, CDR2 SVGAGI. The V end lost 7 bases, the J end lost 2 bases, and 15 bases lay between the germline ends. The CDR3 length is 14 residues. Sequenced material: PBMCs. The receptor's source is a woman aged 25-40 years in good health and CMV-seropositive. The V and J genes are TRBV6-5 and TRBJ2-7; D possibly corresponds to TRBD1 (6 bases). In DNA form, the CDR3 reads TGTGCCAGCACTACGACAGGTCTGGCCTACGAGCAGTACTTC. It specifies CASTTTGLAYEQYF.